This T cell receptor beta chain emerged from a study of blood T cell repertoires in COVID-19. Across the study: T cells, B-cell-depleted T cells, or PBMCs provided the cDNA or gDNA that served as material.

Original processing notes: Counts of nucleated cells, estimated from reference gene primer amplification, were obtained. The table came from immunoSEQ multiplex PCR; TCRdb's copy has only in-frame clones and leaves some out. V and J calls and clone size are given by that table; D and trimming were obtained from the DNA. The sample holds about 270,000 clones, approximately 89% seen once. Across over 20 US areas, participants ranged in age from roughly 18 to 95 years. This clone was seen a single time. There are 14 residues in the CDR3. The germline gives CDR1 MNHEY, CDR2 SVGAGI. Trimming removed 7 bases at V and 0 bases at J, with 9 bases between.

Sequenced material: PBMCs or T cells enriched from blood (not recorded which). This chain connects TRBV6-5 to TRBJ1-4; D uncertain. The receptor's source is a woman between 18 and 29 years old who had recovered from COVID-19. Here the CDR3 reads CASKFGPTNEKLFF. The CDR3 DNA follows: TGTGCCAGCAAATTTGGGCCAACTAATGAAAAACTGTTTTTT.